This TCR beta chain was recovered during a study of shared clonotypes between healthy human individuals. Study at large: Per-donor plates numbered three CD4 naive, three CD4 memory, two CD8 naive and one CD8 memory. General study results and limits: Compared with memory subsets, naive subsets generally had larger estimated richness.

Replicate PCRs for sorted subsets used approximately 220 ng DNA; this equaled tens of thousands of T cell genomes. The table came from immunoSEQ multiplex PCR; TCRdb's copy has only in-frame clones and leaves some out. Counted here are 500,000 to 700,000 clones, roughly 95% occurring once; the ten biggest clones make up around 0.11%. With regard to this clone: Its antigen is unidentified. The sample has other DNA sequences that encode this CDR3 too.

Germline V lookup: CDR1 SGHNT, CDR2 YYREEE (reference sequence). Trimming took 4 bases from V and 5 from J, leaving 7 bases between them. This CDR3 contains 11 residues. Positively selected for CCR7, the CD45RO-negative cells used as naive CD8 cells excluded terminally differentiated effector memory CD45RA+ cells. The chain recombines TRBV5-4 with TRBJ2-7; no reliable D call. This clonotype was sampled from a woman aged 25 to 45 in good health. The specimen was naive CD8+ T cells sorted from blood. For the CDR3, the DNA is TGTGCCAGCAGCCTTCTAAACGAGCAGTACTTC. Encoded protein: CASSLLNEQYF.